This T cell receptor (beta chain) is from a study of blood T cell repertoires in COVID-19. On the study more broadly: T cells, B-cell-depleted T cells, or PBMCs supplied cDNA or gDNA.

Measured with immunoSEQ multiplex PCR; TCRdb has only the in-frame clones, and not every one. The table includes about 410,000 clones, 75% to 90% detected once. The CDR3 runs 14 residues. V lost 0 bases and J lost 6, with 11 bases in between. Germline V gene sequence: CDR1 SEHNR, CDR2 FQNEAQ (reference sequence). Enrolled during active infection, Seattle patients were then followed longitudinally. Sequenced sample: peripheral blood. The chain carries TRBV7-9 and TRBJ1-2, with D tentatively TRBD1 (5 bases). This clonotype was sampled from a woman in her thirties or forties with COVID-19, enrolled during active disease. Written as DNA, the CDR3 is TGTGCCAGCAGCTTAGCGGGGACTGAACATGGCTACACCTTC. Its translation: CASSLAGTEHGYTF.